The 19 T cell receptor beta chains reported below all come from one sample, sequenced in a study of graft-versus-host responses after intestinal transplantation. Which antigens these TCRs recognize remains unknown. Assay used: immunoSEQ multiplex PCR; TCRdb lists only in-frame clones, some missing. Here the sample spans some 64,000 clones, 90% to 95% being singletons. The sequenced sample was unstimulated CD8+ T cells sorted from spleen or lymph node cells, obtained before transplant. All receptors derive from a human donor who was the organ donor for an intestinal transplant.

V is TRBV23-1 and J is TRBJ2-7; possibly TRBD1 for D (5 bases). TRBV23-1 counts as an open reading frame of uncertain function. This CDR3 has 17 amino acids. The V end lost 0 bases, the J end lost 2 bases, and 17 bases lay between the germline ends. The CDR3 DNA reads TGCGCCAGCAGTCAATCGCAGGTCGGCAGGGTCGCCTACGAGCAGTACTTC. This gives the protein CASSQSQVGRVAYEQYF.

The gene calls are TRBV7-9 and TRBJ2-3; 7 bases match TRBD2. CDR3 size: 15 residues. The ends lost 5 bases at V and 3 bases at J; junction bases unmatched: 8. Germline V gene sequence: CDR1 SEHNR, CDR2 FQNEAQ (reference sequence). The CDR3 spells CASSLGLVATDTQYF. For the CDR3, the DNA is TGTGCCAGCAGCCTTGGACTAGTCGCGACAGATACGCAGTATTTT.

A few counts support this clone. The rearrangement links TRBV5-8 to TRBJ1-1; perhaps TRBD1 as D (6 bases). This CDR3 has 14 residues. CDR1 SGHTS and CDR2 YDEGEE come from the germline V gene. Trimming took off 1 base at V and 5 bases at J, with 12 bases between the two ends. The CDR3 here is CASSLSHRVTEAFF. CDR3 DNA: TGTGCCAGCAGCTTGTCTCACAGGGTAACTGAAGCTTTCTTT.

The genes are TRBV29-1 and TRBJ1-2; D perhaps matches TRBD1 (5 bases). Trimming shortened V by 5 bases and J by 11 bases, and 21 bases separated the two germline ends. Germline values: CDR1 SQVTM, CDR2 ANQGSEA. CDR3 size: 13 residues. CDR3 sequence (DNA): TGCAGCGTTCAGGGAACCGTTAGGATGTCTTACACCTTC. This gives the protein CSVQGTVRMSYTF.

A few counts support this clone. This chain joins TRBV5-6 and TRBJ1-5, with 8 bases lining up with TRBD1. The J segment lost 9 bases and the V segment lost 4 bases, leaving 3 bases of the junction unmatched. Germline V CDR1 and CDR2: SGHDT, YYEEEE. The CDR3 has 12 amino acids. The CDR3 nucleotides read TGTGCCAGCAGCCCGGGGACAGGGCCCCAGCATTTT. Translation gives CASSPGTGPQHF.

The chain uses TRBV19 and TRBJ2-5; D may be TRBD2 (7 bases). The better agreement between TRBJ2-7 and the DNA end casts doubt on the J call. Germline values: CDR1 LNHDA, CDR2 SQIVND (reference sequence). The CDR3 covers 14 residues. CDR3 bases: TGTGCCAGTAGTGGCGGGGGCCTGATATACGAGCAGTACTTC. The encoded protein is CASSGGGLIYEQYF.

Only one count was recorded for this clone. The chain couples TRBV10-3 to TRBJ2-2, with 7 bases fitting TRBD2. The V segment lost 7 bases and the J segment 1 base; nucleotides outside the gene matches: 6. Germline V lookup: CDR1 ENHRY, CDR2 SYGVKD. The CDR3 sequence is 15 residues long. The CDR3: CAIKSASGNTGELFF. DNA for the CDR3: TGTGCCATCAAGTCGGCTAGCGGGAACACCGGGGAGCTGTTTTTT.

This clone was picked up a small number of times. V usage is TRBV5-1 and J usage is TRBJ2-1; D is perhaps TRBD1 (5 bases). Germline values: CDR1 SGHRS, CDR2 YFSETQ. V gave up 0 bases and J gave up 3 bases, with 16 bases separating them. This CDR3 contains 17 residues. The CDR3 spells CASSLGGYPSFYNEQFF. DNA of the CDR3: TGCGCCAGCAGCTTGGGGGGCTACCCTTCTTTCTACAATGAGCAGTTCTTC.

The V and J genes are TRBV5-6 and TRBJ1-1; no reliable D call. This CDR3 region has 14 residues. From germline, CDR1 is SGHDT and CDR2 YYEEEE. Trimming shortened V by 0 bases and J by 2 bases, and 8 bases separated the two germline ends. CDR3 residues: CASSLDEGNTEAFF. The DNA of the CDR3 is TGTGCCAGCAGCTTGGATGAGGGTAACACTGAAGCTTTCTTT.

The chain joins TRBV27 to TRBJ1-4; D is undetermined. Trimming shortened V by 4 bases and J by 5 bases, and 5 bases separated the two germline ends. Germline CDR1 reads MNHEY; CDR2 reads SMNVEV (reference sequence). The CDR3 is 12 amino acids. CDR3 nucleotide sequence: TGTGCCAGCAGTTCTCGGAATGAAAAACTGTTTTTT. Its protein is CASSSRNEKLFF.

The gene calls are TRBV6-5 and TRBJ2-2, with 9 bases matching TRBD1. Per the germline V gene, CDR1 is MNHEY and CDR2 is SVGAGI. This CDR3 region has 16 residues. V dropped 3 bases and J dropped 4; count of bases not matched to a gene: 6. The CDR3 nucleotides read TGTGCCAGCAGTTATGGGACAGGGAGAAGCACCGGGGAGCTGTTTTTT. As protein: CASSYGTGRSTGELFF.

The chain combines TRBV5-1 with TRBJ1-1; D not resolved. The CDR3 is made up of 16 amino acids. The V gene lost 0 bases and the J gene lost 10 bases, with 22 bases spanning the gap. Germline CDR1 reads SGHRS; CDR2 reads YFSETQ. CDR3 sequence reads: CASSLGGGWWPRGAFF. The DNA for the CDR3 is TGCGCCAGCAGCTTGGGTGGAGGTTGGTGGCCTCGGGGAGCTTTCTTT.

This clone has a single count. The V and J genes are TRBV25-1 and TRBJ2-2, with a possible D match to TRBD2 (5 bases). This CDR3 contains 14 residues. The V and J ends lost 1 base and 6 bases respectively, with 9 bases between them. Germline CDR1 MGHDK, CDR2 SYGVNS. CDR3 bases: TGTGCCAGCAGTGAATCTGGGGAGTCCGGGGAGCTGTTTTTT. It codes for CASSESGESGELFF.

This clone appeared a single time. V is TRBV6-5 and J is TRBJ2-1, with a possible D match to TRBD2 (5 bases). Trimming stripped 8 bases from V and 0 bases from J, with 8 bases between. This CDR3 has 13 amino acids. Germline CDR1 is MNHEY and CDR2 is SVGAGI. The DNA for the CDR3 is TGTGCCAGCGGACTTAGCTCCTACAATGAGCAGTTCTTC. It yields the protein CASGLSSYNEQFF.

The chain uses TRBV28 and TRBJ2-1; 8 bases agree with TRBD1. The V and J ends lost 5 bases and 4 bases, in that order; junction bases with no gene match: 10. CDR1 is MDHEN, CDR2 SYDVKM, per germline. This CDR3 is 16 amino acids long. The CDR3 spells CASSAQGAVMYNEQFF. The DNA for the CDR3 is TGTGCCAGCAGTGCCCAGGGGGCGGTTATGTACAATGAGCAGTTCTTC.

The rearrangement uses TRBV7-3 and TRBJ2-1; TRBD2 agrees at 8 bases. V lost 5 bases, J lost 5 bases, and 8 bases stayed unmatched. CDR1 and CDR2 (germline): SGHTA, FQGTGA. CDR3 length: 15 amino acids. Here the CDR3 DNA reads TGTGCCAGCAGCCCGACGACTAGCGTGAACAATGAGCAGTTCTTC. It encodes CASSPTTSVNNEQFF.

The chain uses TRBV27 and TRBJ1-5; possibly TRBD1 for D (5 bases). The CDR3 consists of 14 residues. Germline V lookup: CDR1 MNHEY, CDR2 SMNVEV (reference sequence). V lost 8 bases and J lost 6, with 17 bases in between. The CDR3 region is CASRWEVQGQPQHF. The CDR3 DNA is TGTGCCAGCCGCTGGGAGGTCCAGGGTCAGCCCCAGCATTTT.

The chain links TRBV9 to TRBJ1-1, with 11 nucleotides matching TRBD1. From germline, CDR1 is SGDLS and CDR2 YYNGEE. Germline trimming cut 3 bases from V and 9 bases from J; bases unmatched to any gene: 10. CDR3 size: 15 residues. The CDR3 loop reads CASSAGTGGVLQAFF. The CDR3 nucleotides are TGTGCCAGCAGCGCCGGGACAGGGGGTGTGTTGCAAGCTTTCTTT.

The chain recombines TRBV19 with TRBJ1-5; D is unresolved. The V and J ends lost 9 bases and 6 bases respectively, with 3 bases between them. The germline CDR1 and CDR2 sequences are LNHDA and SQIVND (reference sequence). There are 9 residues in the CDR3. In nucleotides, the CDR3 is TGTGCCAGCGGTCAGCCCCAGCATTTT. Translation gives CASGQPQHF.